A single sample gave rise to the 22 T cell receptor beta chains below, sequenced in a study of somatic mutations in cytotoxic T cells in rheumatoid arthritis. The method was immunoSEQ multiplex PCR; TCRdb's version includes in-frame clones alone and lacks a portion of them. In the table there are roughly 11,000 clones, about 69% of which are singletons. The sequencing input was CD8+ T cells sorted from blood. The receptors derive from an adult with rheumatoid arthritis.

The chain is built from TRBV19 and TRBJ2-1, with D possibly TRBD2 on 5 matching bases. The V gene lost 2 bases and the J gene lost 2 bases, with 10 bases spanning the gap. The CDR3 spans 15 residues. Germline V lookup: CDR1 LNHDA, CDR2 SQIVND (reference sequence). The CDR3 DNA follows: TGTGCCAGTAGTATAATGGTTAGCGCCTACAATGAGCAGTTCTTC. This gives the protein CASSIMVSAYNEQFF.

The chain uses TRBV19 and TRBJ2-2; D unclear. V lost 1 base, J lost 8 bases, and 8 bases lay in between. Germline V gene sequence: CDR1 LNHDA, CDR2 SQIVND (reference sequence). The CDR3 has 13 residues. The CDR3 nucleotides are TGTGCCAGTAGTATAGCGGTCTTGGGGGAGCTGTTTTTT. It specifies CASSIAVLGELFF.

The rearrangement uses TRBV27 and TRBJ1-4; the D is unclear. The germline CDR1 and CDR2 sequences are MNHEY and SMNVEV (reference sequence). This CDR3 region has 13 residues. Deletions cut 7 bases from V and 3 bases from J, with 9 bases between. CDR3 in amino acids: CASNGASNEKLFF. The CDR3 region has the DNA TGTGCCAGCAATGGCGCGTCTAATGAAAAACTGTTTTTT. Combining the CDR3 with reference TRBV27 and TRBJ1-4 gives the whole variable domain EAQVTQNPRYLITVTGKKLTVTCSQNMNHEYMSWYRQDPGLGLRQIYYSMNVEVTDKGDVPEGYKVSRKEKRNFPLILESPSPNQTSLYFCASNGASNEKLFFGSGTQLSVL.

CDR3 sequence (DNA): TGTGCCAGCAGTGAGGGGAACGAGCAGTACTTC. Protein: CASSEGNEQYF. The chain employs TRBV2 and TRBJ2-7, with no clear D. This CDR3 contains 11 residues. CDR1 is SNHLY and CDR2 is FYNNEI in the germline V gene. Trimming took off 3 bases at V and 5 bases at J, with 5 bases between the two ends.

This clone has only a few counts. The chain couples TRBV5-1 to TRBJ1-6; 9 bases match TRBD1. Trimming cost V 4 bases and J 7 bases; bases outside gene matches: 6. The CDR3 has 15 residues. The germline CDR1 and CDR2 sequences are SGHRS and YFSETQ. CDR3 coding DNA: TGCGCCAGCAGCATAAGACAGGGGGGAAATTCACCCCTCCACTTT. This gives the protein CASSIRQGGNSPLHF.

V usage is TRBV7-9 and J usage is TRBJ1-6; D gene ambiguous. Trimming shortened V by 1 base and J by 7 bases, and 11 bases separated the two germline ends. The CDR3 has 15 residues. Per germline, CDR1 SEHNR and CDR2 FQNEAQ (reference sequence). CDR3 in amino acids: CASSLDSGGNSPLHF. Written as DNA, the CDR3 is TGTGCCAGCAGCTTAGATTCAGGTGGGAATTCACCCCTCCACTTT.

This clone was seen only a few times. The chain recombines TRBV6-1 with TRBJ2-1; 11 bases fit TRBD1. Germline assignment: CDR1 MNHNS and CDR2 SASEGT. V lost 4 bases and J lost 6; bases outside the gene matches: 5. This CDR3 contains 15 residues. In DNA, the CDR3 is TGTGCCAGCAGTGTCACCGGGACAGGGGGCAATGAGCAGTTCTTC. It yields the protein CASSVTGTGGNEQFF.

The chain recombines TRBV28 with TRBJ2-3; 15 nucleotides line up with TRBD2. The CDR3 loop spans 17 amino acids. V gave up 4 bases and J gave up 1 base; unmatched junction bases: 3. Germline-derived CDR1 and CDR2 are MDHEN and SYDVKM. The CDR3 nucleotides are TGTGCCAGCAGTTCGGGACTAGCGGGGGGTCGCACAGATACGCAGTATTTT. Encoded protein: CASSSGLAGGRTDTQYF. Full variable domain (missing parts from reference TRBV28 and TRBJ2-3): DVKVTQSSRYLVKRTGEKVFLECVQDMDHENMFWYRQDPGLGLRLIYFSYDVKMKEKGDIPEGYSVSREKKERFSLILESASTNQTSMYLCASSSGLAGGRTDTQYFGPGTRLTVL.

The genes are TRBV29-1 and TRBJ2-3; D may be TRBD2 (5 bases). V was pared by 6 bases and J by 2 bases, with 18 bases between. Germline V gene data show CDR1 as SQVTM and CDR2 as ANQGSEA. The CDR3 length is 15 residues. The CDR3 protein is CSVLLGAAFTDTQYF. In DNA, the CDR3 is TGCAGCGTCCTTCTAGGAGCGGCGTTCACAGATACGCAGTATTTT.

The chain links TRBV27 to TRBJ1-2; D may be TRBD1 (5 bases). The V and J ends lost 5 bases and 3 bases respectively, with 10 bases between them. This CDR3 has 13 residues. Germline V gene lookup returns CDR1 MNHEY and CDR2 SMNVEV (reference sequence). The CDR3, as DNA: TGTGCCAGCAGTCCGGGACCGGACTATGGCTACACCTTC. This codes for CASSPGPDYGYTF.

The chain uses TRBV6-5 and TRBJ1-5, with no clear D. The CDR3 covers 14 residues. The V end was cut by 6 bases, the J end by 6 bases, with 15 bases between. Germline V gene lookup returns CDR1 MNHEY and CDR2 SVGAGI. CDR3 nucleotide sequence: TGTGCCAGCAGCCCAGAAGCCCCGAGTCAGCCCCAGCATTTT. Its translation: CASSPEAPSQPQHF.

The rearrangement links TRBV9 to TRBJ1-1; TRBD1 matches 8 bases. The V segment lost 0 bases and the J segment 4 bases; nucleotides outside the gene matches: 8. Germline assignment: CDR1 SGDLS and CDR2 YYNGEE. This CDR3 is built from 16 residues. CDR3 nucleotide sequence: TGTGCCAGCAGCGTAGGAGCAGGGGGCGCGTTCACTGAAGCTTTCTTT. Amino acid sequence: CASSVGAGGAFTEAFF.

The chain has TRBV18 and TRBJ2-1; 9 nucleotides line up with TRBD2. The ends lost 3 bases at V and 2 bases at J; junction bases unmatched: 11. Germline values: CDR1 KGHSH, CDR2 LQKENI. The CDR3 has 18 amino acids. CDR3 bases: TGTGCCAGCTCACCTTTCGGCAGGCTAGCGGGGACCTACAATGAGCAGTTCTTC. Protein product: CASSPFGRLAGTYNEQFF.

The chain carries TRBV28 and TRBJ2-5, with a weak D call TRBD2 (6 bases). V was cut by 5 bases and J by 5 bases, with 21 bases left in between. CDR3 length equals 16 residues. Germline assignment: CDR1 MDHEN and CDR2 SYDVKM. The CDR3 here is CASSRALDYSGETQYF. The CDR3 nucleotides read TGTGCCAGCAGTCGGGCCCTGGACTACTCAGGGGAGACCCAGTACTTC.

This sequence joins TRBV11-3 and TRBJ1-5; D possibly corresponds to TRBD1 (6 bases). With 1 base removed from V and 7 bases from J, the gap between germline ends came to 14 bases. This CDR3 has 15 residues. CDR1 is SGHNT and CDR2 is YENEEA in the germline V gene. The CDR3 spells CASSLGWGPGQPQHF. The CDR3 DNA reads TGTGCCAGCAGCTTAGGCTGGGGGCCGGGGCAGCCCCAGCATTTT.

The V and J genes are TRBV28 and TRBJ1-5, with D tentatively TRBD1 (5 bases). Germline-derived CDR1 and CDR2 are MDHEN and SYDVKM. The CDR3 loop spans 13 amino acids. V lost 3 bases and J lost 6, with 9 bases in between. The CDR3 bases are TGTGCCAGCAGTTTGGGGGTTCGTCAGCCCCAGCATTTT. Translating gives CASSLGVRQPQHF.

The chain links TRBV28 to TRBJ2-7; tentative D call: TRBD2 (5 bases). This CDR3 is built from 14 residues. The germline V gene has CDR1 MDHEN and CDR2 SYDVKM. Trimming took off 3 bases at V and 2 bases at J, with 11 bases between the two ends. The DNA of the CDR3 is TGTGCCAGCAGTTTTCGGGGTGTCGCCTACGAGCAGTACTTC. Translating gives CASSFRGVAYEQYF. Filled out from reference TRBV28 and TRBJ2-7, the complete variable domain reads DVKVTQSSRYLVKRTGEKVFLECVQDMDHENMFWYRQDPGLGLRLIYFSYDVKMKEKGDIPEGYSVSREKKERFSLILESASTNQTSMYLCASSFRGVAYEQYFGPGTRLTVT.

The gene calls are TRBV7-8 and TRBJ1-3; D possibly corresponds to TRBD1 (5 bases). CDR3 size: 17 residues. V was pared by 1 base and J by 1 base, with 14 bases between. Per the germline V gene, CDR1 is SGHVS and CDR2 is FQNEAQ. This CDR3 is CASSLEVLGGSGNTIYF. CDR3 nucleotide sequence: TGTGCCAGCAGCTTAGAGGTCTTGGGGGGTTCTGGAAACACCATATATTTT.

The table lists this clone with a count of one. This chain joins TRBV6-1 and TRBJ1-1; TRBD1 matches 10 bases. CDR3 length equals 15 residues. The J segment lost 3 bases and the V segment lost 8 bases, leaving 9 bases of the junction unmatched. CDR1 and CDR2 from the germline V gene are MNHNS and SASEGT. CDR3 nucleotide sequence: TGTGCCAGCTCTTCCGGGACAGGGGTATACACTGAAGCTTTCTTT. This translates into CASSSGTGVYTEAFF.

By share, this clone ranks as medium-sized. The chain has TRBV30 and TRBJ2-2; weak D call: TRBD1 (5 bases). Per germline, CDR1 GTSNPN and CDR2 SVGIG (reference sequence). The CDR3 loop spans 18 amino acids. The V end was cut by 4 bases, the J end by 4 bases, with 25 bases between. CDR3 nucleotide sequence: TGTGCCTGGACCCTACAGGTTCGAAACAGCCAAGCCACCGGGGAGCTGTTTTTT. Amino acid sequence: CAWTLQVRNSQATGELFF.

J is TRBJ1-2 and V is TRBV7-9; 8 bases agree with TRBD1. Unmatched junction bases numbered 7, after V lost 3 bases and J lost 4 bases. Germline CDR1 SEHNR, CDR2 FQNEAQ (reference sequence). The CDR3 contains 15 residues. The CDR3 DNA follows: TGTGCCAGCAGCTTCAGGGGGCGGGGGAGCTATGGCTACACCTTC. It codes for CASSFRGRGSYGYTF. The variable domain in full, with the rest retrieved from reference TRBV7-9 and TRBJ1-2, is DTGVSQNPRHKITKRGQNVTFRCDPISEHNRLYWYRQTLGQGPEFLTYFQNEAQLEKSRLLSDRFSAERPKGSFSTLEIQRTEQGDSAMYLCASSFRGRGSYGYTFGSGTRLTVV.

The genes are TRBV4-3 and TRBJ1-1, with unresolved D. CDR1 LGHNA and CDR2 YSLEER come from the germline V gene. Trimming took off 0 bases at V and 8 bases at J, with 16 bases between the two ends. The length of the CDR3 is 15 residues. The CDR3 protein is CASSQDLVSVYEAFF. The DNA for the CDR3 is TGCGCCAGCAGCCAAGACCTAGTAAGCGTCTACGAAGCTTTCTTT.